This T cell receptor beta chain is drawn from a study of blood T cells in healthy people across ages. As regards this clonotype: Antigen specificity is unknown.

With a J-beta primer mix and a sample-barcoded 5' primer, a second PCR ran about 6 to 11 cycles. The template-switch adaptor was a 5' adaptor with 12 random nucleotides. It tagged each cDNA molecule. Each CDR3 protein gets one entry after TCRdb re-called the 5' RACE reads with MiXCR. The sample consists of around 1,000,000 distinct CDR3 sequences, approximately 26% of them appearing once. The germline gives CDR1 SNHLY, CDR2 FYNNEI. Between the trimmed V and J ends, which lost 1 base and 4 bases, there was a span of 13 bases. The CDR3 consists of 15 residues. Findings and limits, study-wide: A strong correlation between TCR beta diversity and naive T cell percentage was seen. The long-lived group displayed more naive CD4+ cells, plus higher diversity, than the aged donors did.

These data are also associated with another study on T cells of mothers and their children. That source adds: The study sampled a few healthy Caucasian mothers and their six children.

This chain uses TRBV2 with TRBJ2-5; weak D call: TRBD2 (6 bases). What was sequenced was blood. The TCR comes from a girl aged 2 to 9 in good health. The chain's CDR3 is CASSEDRVGGETQYF. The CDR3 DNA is TGTGCCAGCAGTGAAGATCGGGTGGGGGGAGAGACCCAGTACTTC. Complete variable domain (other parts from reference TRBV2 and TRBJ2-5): EPEVTQTPSHQVTQMGQEVILRCVPISNHLYFYWYRQILGQKVEFLVSFYNNEISEKSEIFDDQFSVERPDGSNFTLKIRSTKLEDSAMYFCASSEDRVGGETQYFGPGTRLLVL.